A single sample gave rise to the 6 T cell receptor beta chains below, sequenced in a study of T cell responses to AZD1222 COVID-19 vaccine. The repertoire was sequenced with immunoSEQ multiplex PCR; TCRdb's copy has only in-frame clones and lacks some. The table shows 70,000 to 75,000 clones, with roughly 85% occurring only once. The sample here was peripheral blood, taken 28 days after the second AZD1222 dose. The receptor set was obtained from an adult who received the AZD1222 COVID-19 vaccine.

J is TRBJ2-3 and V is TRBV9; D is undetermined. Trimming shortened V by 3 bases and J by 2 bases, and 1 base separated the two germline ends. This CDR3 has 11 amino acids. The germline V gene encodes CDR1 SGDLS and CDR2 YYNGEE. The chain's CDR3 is CASSATDTQYF. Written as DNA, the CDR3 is TGTGCCAGCAGCGCCACAGATACGCAGTATTTT.

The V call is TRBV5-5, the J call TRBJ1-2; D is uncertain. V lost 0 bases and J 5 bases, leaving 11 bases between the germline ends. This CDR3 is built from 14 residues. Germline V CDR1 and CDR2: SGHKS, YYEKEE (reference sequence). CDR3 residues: CASSLAPGPYGYTF. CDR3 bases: TGTGCCAGCAGCTTGGCCCCGGGCCCTTATGGCTACACCTTC.

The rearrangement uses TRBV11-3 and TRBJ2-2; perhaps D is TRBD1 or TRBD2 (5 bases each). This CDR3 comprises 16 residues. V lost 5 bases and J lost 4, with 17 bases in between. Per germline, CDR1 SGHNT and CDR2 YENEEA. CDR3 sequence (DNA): TGTGCCAGCAGCACGGGACCCCCGTCGGTCACCGGGGAGCTGTTTTTT. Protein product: CASSTGPPSVTGELFF.

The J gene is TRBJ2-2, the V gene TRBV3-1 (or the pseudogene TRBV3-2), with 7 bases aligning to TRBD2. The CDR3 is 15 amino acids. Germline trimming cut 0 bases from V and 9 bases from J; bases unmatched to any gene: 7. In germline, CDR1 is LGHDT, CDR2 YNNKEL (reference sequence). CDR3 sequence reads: CASSQEGAGIRELFF. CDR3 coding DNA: TGTGCCAGCAGCCAAGAGGGAGCGGGAATCAGGGAGCTGTTTTTT.

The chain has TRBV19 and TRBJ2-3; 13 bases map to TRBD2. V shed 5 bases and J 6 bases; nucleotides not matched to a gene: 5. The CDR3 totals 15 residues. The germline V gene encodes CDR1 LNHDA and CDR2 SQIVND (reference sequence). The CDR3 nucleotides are TGTGCCAGTAGTCCCCGACTAGCGGGAGGTGATACGCAGTATTTT. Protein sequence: CASSPRLAGGDTQYF.

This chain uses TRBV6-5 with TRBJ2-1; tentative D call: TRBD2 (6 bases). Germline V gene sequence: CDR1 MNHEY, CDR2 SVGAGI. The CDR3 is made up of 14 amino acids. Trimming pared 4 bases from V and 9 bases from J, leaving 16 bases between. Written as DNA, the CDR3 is TGTGCCAGCAGTTCTCCGGGACTGATGTCTGAGCAGTTCTTC. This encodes CASSSPGLMSEQFF.